The next 8 T cell receptor beta chains were all read from a single sample in a study of OX40 agonist ivuxolimab in advanced cancers. Libraries were prepared by immunoSEQ multiplex PCR; TCRdb keeps only in-frame clonotypes and omits some of them. The sample carries 15,000 to 20,000 clones, roughly four fifths recorded once. Material: CD4+ or CD8+ T cells sorted from blood, obtained in a trial of the OX40 agonist ivuxolimab. The receptors were sampled from an adult with an advanced solid tumor such as melanoma, head and neck, liver or kidney cancer.

This sequence joins TRBV19 and TRBJ2-5, with D possibly matching TRBD1 (7 bases). This CDR3 is built from 15 residues. Germline CDR1 and CDR2: LNHDA and SQIVND (reference sequence). V lost 3 bases and J lost 2, with 13 bases in between. In DNA, the CDR3 is TGTGCCAGTAGTATTTTGGCGGGACAGCAAGAGACCCAGTACTTC. Amino acids: CASSILAGQQETQYF.

CDR3 nucleotides: TGTGCCAGTAATATAGAGGAGGGTTTCGCGAACACCGGGGAGCTGTTTTTT. This translates into CASNIEEGFANTGELFF. V usage is TRBV9 and J usage is TRBJ2-2; a weak D match, TRBD2 (6 bases). The CDR3 contains 17 residues. Germline CDR1 reads SGDLS; CDR2 reads YYNGEE. V dropped 8 bases and J dropped 0 bases, with 20 bases sitting between them.

The rearrangement joins TRBV13 to TRBJ2-7; TRBD2 aligns across 7 bases. V lost 8 bases, J lost 1 base, and 2 bases stayed unmatched. The germline CDR1 and CDR2 sequences are PRHDT and FYEKMQ (reference sequence). The CDR3 consists of 12 residues. The DNA for the CDR3 is TGTGCCAGCGCGGGAGCTTCCTACGAGCAGTACTTC. This translates into CASAGASYEQYF. The entire variable domain, with the rest obtained from reference TRBV13 and TRBJ2-7, is as follows: AAGVIQSPRHLIKEKRETATLKCYPIPRHDTVYWYQQGPGQDPQFLISFYEKMQSDKGSIPDRFSAQQFSDYHSELNMSSLELGDSALYFCASAGASYEQYFGPGTRLTVT.

The chain is built from TRBV7-8 and TRBJ2-7; the match to TRBD1 covers 11 bases. V lost 5 bases to trimming and J lost 3 bases; unmatched junction nucleotides: 12. The CDR3 covers 17 residues. Germline V gene sequence: CDR1 SGHVS, CDR2 FQNEAQ. The CDR3 DNA reads TGTGCCAGCAGCCCGCCTGCCGGGACAGGGGGATTCTACGAGCAGTACTTC. As protein: CASSPPAGTGGFYEQYF.

This clone was counted once. This chain links TRBV27 with TRBJ1-1, with D hard to call. Trimming removed 7 bases from V and 4 bases from J, with 7 bases in between. The CDR3 is 11 residues long. Germline CDR1 is MNHEY and CDR2 is SMNVEV (reference sequence). Here the CDR3 reads CASKGGTEAFF. In DNA, the CDR3 is TGTGCCAGCAAGGGAGGCACTGAAGCTTTCTTT.

There are a few counts of this clone. The chain carries TRBV18 and TRBJ2-2; the D is unclear. CDR3 length equals 15 residues. V lost 3 bases, J lost 4 bases, and 12 bases lay in between. CDR1 is KGHSH and CDR2 is LQKENI in the germline V gene. CDR3 sequence (DNA): TGTGCCAGCTCACCGGAGCAGGATTCCACCGGGGAGCTGTTTTTT. Translated, it gives CASSPEQDSTGELFF.

The chain uses TRBV6-4 and TRBJ1-2; no clear D gene. The CDR3 has 11 amino acids. V was trimmed by 6 bases and J by 7 bases, leaving 9 bases between them. Germline values: CDR1 MRHNA, CDR2 SNTAGT. The CDR3 reads CASRTGSGYTF. The DNA for the CDR3 is TGTGCCAGCAGGACCGGGAGTGGCTACACCTTC.

This clone showed up just a few times. This chain joins TRBV7-9 and TRBJ2-5; D possibly uses TRBD1 or TRBD2 (5 bases each). Trimming removed 8 bases at V and 1 base at J, with 11 bases between. The germline V gene has CDR1 SEHNR and CDR2 FQNEAQ (reference sequence). The CDR3 has 13 amino acids. CDR3 sequence: CASDAGTQETQYF. For the CDR3, the DNA is TGTGCCAGCGACGCCGGGACCCAAGAGACCCAGTACTTC.